The sequence of this T cell receptor (beta chain) was determined in a study of blood T cell repertoires in COVID-19 (dated by TCRdb to 2018 to 2020). About the investigation overall: Samples covering the acute and convalescent phases of COVID-19 were provided by collaborators in the United States, Italy and Spain. The repertoires were released in a freely available public database meant as a resource for research on the immune response to SARS-CoV-2. The samples were drawn from the first 160 participants of the ongoing ImmuneRACE study and from more than 1,000 subjects provided by 6 global collaborators. Deeply sampled blood TCRbeta repertoires from subjects exposed to, actively infected with, or recovered from COVID-19 were included in the dataset. A de-identified subject ID, COVID-19 status, age in years and sex were almost always included in the sample metadata. The material from the prospective study consisted of cDNA or gDNA derived from T cells, B-cell-depleted T cells, or PBMCs. HLA class I and class II types, where available, came from metadata supplied by the sample provider rather than from assay-based typing.

Results the study describes overall, beyond this receptor: How much clinical and demographic metadata was included differed by source and by participant, and the metadata was provided uncurated.

Counted from cysteine to phenylalanine, this CDR3 has 14 amino acids. Only the CDR3 portion is preserved as DNA: 42 bases, with reading frame beginning at the first base. For this chain, trimming is 2 bases at the V end and 4 bases at the J end, and the number of junction bases without a gene match is 3. The germline V gene sets CDR1 to MDHEN and CDR2 to SYDVKM. A note on this clone: This clone's antigen is unknown. Per-base quality was not reported, and no clone a single base away is much larger than it.

In the prospective study, participants were about 18 to 90 years old, resided in about 25 geographic areas of the United States, and were enrolled through a virtual design. To assign participants to cohorts, the prospective study relied on clinical history that participants themselves reported in a screening survey and a study questionnaire. ImmuneRACE Cohort 3 recovered participants were defined by two consecutive negative NP/OP PCR tests, healthcare professional clearance, or symptom resolution. Mobile phlebotomists in the prospective study collected whole blood, serum and a nasopharyngeal or oropharyngeal swab from every participant. Additional blood draws and questionnaires over an approximately two-month period could optionally be provided by prospective study participants. Before DNA extraction, prospective study blood samples were shipped either frozen or at room temperature. TCRbeta CDR3 regions were amplified from genomic DNA by means of the immunoSEQ Assay, a bias-controlled multiplex PCR. The published analysis was carried out like this. Within the assay, amplification of reference gene primers was used to estimate how many nucleated cells each sample contained. To quantify the absolute abundance of each unique TCRbeta CDR3 rearrangement, sequence reads were collapsed and filtered. Productive Simpson clonality was computed per sample as the square root of Simpson's diversity index over productive rearrangements. TCRdb took over this immuneACCESS table, retaining in-frame rearrangements with V and J assigned. Such tables are incomplete; in checked studies, under half of the missing clones stem from an unresolved V gene, and the remainder is unexplained. That table gives V, J and clone size, and the DNA gave D and trimming. The sample profile shows around 280,000 clones; around 90% of them were found once. Of the sample, under 7% falls within the top ten clones.

The sequence joins TRBV28 to TRBJ2-7; 9 middle bases align to TRBD2. The material sequenced was PBMCs or T cells enriched from blood (not recorded which). This sequence was found in a woman in her forties who had recovered from COVID-19. The DNA sequence follows: TGTGCCAGCAGTTTACTAGCGGGAAAGTACGAGCAGTACTTC. This yields the protein CASSLLAGKYEQYF.